The 9 T cell receptor beta chains below come from one sample, sequenced in a study of blood T cells in healthy people across ages. A second roughly 7 to 12 cycle PCR used barcoded and J-beta primers. TCRdb analysed the 5' RACE reads with MiXCR anew, one entry per CDR3 protein. The data hold approximately 810,000 distinct CDR3 sequences, with 29% observed a single time. Sequences were obtained from blood. The receptors derive from a woman aged 80 or over in good health.

V is TRBV20-1 and J is TRBJ2-5, with 10 bases aligning to TRBD1. The J segment lost 4 bases and the V segment lost 4 bases, leaving 6 bases of the junction unmatched. CDR3 length: 14 residues. Per germline, CDR1 DFQATT and CDR2 SNEGSKA (reference sequence). The CDR3 protein is CSANWGDRGETQYF. The CDR3 nucleotides read TGCAGTGCTAATTGGGGGGACAGGGGAGAGACCCAGTACTTC.

The chain uses TRBV6-2 or TRBV6-3 and TRBJ2-3; no clear D gene. Trimming removed 5 bases at V and 1 base at J, with 19 bases between. This CDR3 contains 17 residues. Germline assignment: CDR1 MNHEY and CDR2 SVGEGT. CDR3 sequence: CASSPYSLGKGTDTQYF. For the CDR3, the DNA is TGTGCCAGCAGTCCATACTCTCTGGGGAAAGGCACAGATACGCAGTATTTT.

This clonotype showed up many times. The chain links TRBV5-1 to TRBJ2-6, with D possibly being TRBD1 or TRBD2 (5 bases each). Trimming stripped 0 bases from V and 2 bases from J, with 12 bases between. Germline V lookup: CDR1 SGHRS, CDR2 YFSETQ. CDR3 length equals 17 residues. As DNA, the CDR3 is TGCGCCAGCAGCTTGGGGGAGCAGGGAGCTGGGGCCAACGTCCTGACTTTC. This codes for CASSLGEQGAGANVLTF. Complete variable domain (other parts from reference TRBV5-1 and TRBJ2-6): KAGVTQTPRYLIKTRGQQVTLSCSPISGHRSVSWYQQTPGQGLQFLFEYFSETQRNKGNFPGRFSGRQFSNSRSEMNVSTLELGDSALYLCASSLGEQGAGANVLTFGAGSRLTVL.

This chain uses TRBV5-1 with TRBJ1-1, with 7 bases identical to TRBD1. The CDR3 sequence is 16 residues long. CDR1 and CDR2 from the germline V gene are SGHRS and YFSETQ. V shed 6 bases, J shed 0 bases, and the junction held 11 bases outside the gene matches. The CDR3 bases are TGCGCCAGCACCCAGGGGGTGTGGGGCATGAACACTGAAGCTTTCTTT. Encoded protein: CASTQGVWGMNTEAFF.

V and J are TRBV7-9 and TRBJ1-6; 7 bases are a match to TRBD1. The CDR3 has 16 amino acids. The germline V gene encodes CDR1 SEHNR and CDR2 FQNEAQ (reference sequence). Germline trimming cut 4 bases from V and 5 bases from J; bases unmatched to any gene: 8. The CDR3 DNA reads as TGTGCCAGCAGCTCAGGGGGGGGACGCAATAATTCACCCCTCCACTTT. It yields the protein CASSSGGGRNNSPLHF.

This clonotype was observed many times. This chain connects TRBV6-5 to TRBJ1-2; unclear D gene. V gave up 6 bases and J gave up 2 bases, with 7 bases separating them. There are 12 residues in the CDR3. The V gene's germline CDR1 is MNHEY and CDR2 SVGAGI. The CDR3, as DNA: TGTGCCAGCAGCCGCCTAAACTATGGCTACACCTTC. The encoded protein is CASSRLNYGYTF.

Notes on this clonotype: A read error may explain this, as a much larger clone is one base away. The chain joins TRBV27 to TRBJ2-7; 9 bases map to TRBD1. Germline lookup yields CDR1 MNHEY and CDR2 SMNVEV (reference sequence). The CDR3 is made up of 18 amino acids. The junction had 26 bases not matched to a gene; V was cut back by 8 bases and J by 9 bases. The CDR3 loop is CASPFILGTGTPGGWQYF. CDR3 in DNA: TGTGCCAGCCCGTTCATCCTGGGGACAGGGACGCCAGGAGGGTGGCAGTACTTC.

This chain uses TRBV9 with TRBJ2-1; 7 nucleotides agree with TRBD2. Germline CDR1 reads SGDLS; CDR2 reads YYNGEE. This CDR3 is built from 15 residues. Unmatched junction bases numbered 4, after V lost 2 bases and J lost 2 bases. The CDR3 sequence: CASSVRGSPYNEQFF. DNA of the CDR3: TGTGCCAGCAGCGTGCGGGGGAGCCCCTACAATGAGCAGTTCTTC.

This clonotype was counted only a few times. The chain recombines TRBV6-6 with TRBJ1-5, with 12 bases fitting TRBD1. The CDR3 is made up of 15 amino acids. V trimming: 7 bases; J trimming: 5 bases; junction bases outside the gene matches: 6. The V gene's germline CDR1 is MNHNY and CDR2 SVGAGI (reference sequence). The CDR3 sequence is CASKLGQGADQPQHF. The CDR3 DNA reads as TGTGCCAGCAAGTTGGGACAGGGGGCGGATCAGCCCCAGCATTTT.